The 26 T cell receptor beta chains in this list originate from one sample, sequenced in a study of T-cell reconstitution after alpha-beta-depleted transplantation in children. Unique molecular identifiers were used in preparing the TCRbeta library. TCRdb re-derived calls from the PCR reads in MiXCR, one entry per CDR3 protein. The repertoire holds about 580,000 distinct CDR3 sequences, with more than 20% as singletons. The sample here was PBMCs, mostly from graft donor cells, taken 360 days after TCRalphabeta/CD19-depleted stem cell transplant. All receptors come from a boy under three years old who had a stem cell transplant for acute myeloid leukemia, so the T cells may come from the graft donor.

This clonotype was seen repeatedly, ten times or more. The rearrangement uses TRBV7-9 and TRBJ1-6; weak D call: TRBD1 (6 bases). Germline V gives CDR1 SEHNR, CDR2 FQNEAQ (reference sequence). The ends were cut back, 5 bases at V and 9 bases at J, with 14 bases in the middle. The CDR3 loop spans 14 amino acids. For the CDR3, the DNA is TGTGCCAGCAGCGTGGGACACCAGACTTCACCCCTCCACTTT. Encoded protein: CASSVGHQTSPLHF.

This clonotype was observed many times. The DNA of the CDR3 is TGTGCCAGCAGCCTTCCCCCTAGATCTAGCGGGGGGGAATTCACAGATACGCAGTATTTT. Translated: CASSLPPRSSGGEFTDTQYF. V gene TRBV7-2 combines with J gene TRBJ2-3, with TRBD2 matching over 12 bases. The V segment lost 5 bases and the J segment 2 bases; nucleotides outside the gene matches: 17. Germline lookup yields CDR1 SGHTA and CDR2 FQGNSA. The CDR3 totals 20 residues.

The chain recombines TRBV5-6 with TRBJ1-2; perhaps TRBD1 as D (6 bases). This CDR3 has 13 residues. V dropped 4 bases and J dropped 6 bases, with 13 bases sitting between them. Per germline, CDR1 SGHDT and CDR2 YYEEEE. The DNA of the CDR3 is TGTGCCAGCAGCCCGTATAACAGGGATGGCTACACCTTC. Translation gives CASSPYNRDGYTF.

This clonotype showed up many times. The chain uses TRBV20-1 and TRBJ2-5, with D hard to call. Germline V gene data show CDR1 as DFQATT and CDR2 as SNEGSKA (reference sequence). The CDR3 runs 13 residues. Between the trimmed V and J ends, which lost 4 bases and 2 bases, there was a span of 11 bases. For the CDR3, the DNA is TGCAGTGCTACGGCTAGGGATCAAGAGACCCAGTACTTC. Translating gives CSATARDQETQYF.

This clonotype was counted at least ten times. The chain joins TRBV10-1 to TRBJ1-4, with TRBD1 matching over 8 bases. Trimming removed 4 bases from V and 5 bases from J; junction bases left unmatched: 6. In germline, CDR1 is WNHNN, CDR2 SYGVQD (reference sequence). The CDR3 is 15 amino acids. The CDR3 sequence: CASSAFRTGNEKLFF. CDR3 sequence (DNA): TGCGCCAGCAGTGCCTTCCGGACAGGGAATGAAAAACTGTTTTTT.

The chain recombines TRBV20-1 with TRBJ1-5; D is perhaps TRBD1 (6 bases). The CDR3 loop spans 13 amino acids. The germline V and J ends were trimmed by 3 bases and 2 bases, with 8 bases remaining between them. Germline CDR1 reads DFQATT; CDR2 reads SNEGSKA (reference sequence). CDR3 bases: TGCAGTGCTAGGGGGGCCGGCAATCAGCCCCAGCATTTT. Protein sequence: CSARGAGNQPQHF.

This sequence joins TRBV24-1 and TRBJ2-1; 8 nucleotides match TRBD2. The length of the CDR3 is 18 residues. Unmatched junction bases numbered 17, after V lost 7 bases and J lost 4 bases. CDR1 and CDR2 (germline): KGHDR, SFDVKD. The CDR3 reads CATSARGKRGSQYNEQFF. The CDR3 nucleotides are TGTGCCACCAGCGCTAGGGGTAAGCGGGGGAGCCAGTACAATGAGCAGTTCTTC.

The table lists this clonotype with a few counts. The V call is TRBV12-3 or TRBV12-4, the J call TRBJ2-7; no firm D call. The germline V and J ends were trimmed by 4 bases and 0 bases, with 10 bases remaining between them. There are 14 residues in the CDR3. CDR3 loop: CASSSGLSSYEQYF. The CDR3 DNA sequence: TGTGCCAGCAGTTCCGGGCTAAGCTCCTACGAGCAGTACTTC.

CDR3 residues: CASTPWTEYQETQYF. The CDR3, as DNA: TGTGCCAGCACTCCTTGGACAGAGTACCAAGAGACCCAGTACTTC. This chain connects TRBV28 to TRBJ2-5, with D perhaps TRBD1 (6 bases). This CDR3 is built from 15 residues. The germline V and J ends were trimmed by 7 bases and 0 bases, with 15 bases remaining between them. CDR1 and CDR2 (germline): MDHEN, SYDVKM.

This clonotype was picked up a small number of times. V is TRBV12-3 or TRBV12-4 and J is TRBJ2-5; TRBD2 agrees at 11 bases. The CDR3 loop spans 16 amino acids. V lost 7 bases and J lost 3; bases outside the gene matches: 10. CDR3 nucleotides: TGTGCCAGCACCGCCGGGACTAGCGGTATAAAAGAGACCCAGTACTTC. Protein product: CASTAGTSGIKETQYF.

The genes are TRBV11-2 and TRBJ2-1; 8 bases map to TRBD1. This CDR3 is 16 amino acids long. CDR1 SGHAT and CDR2 FQNNGV come from the germline V gene. Trimming took 0 bases from V and 6 from J; bases not matched to a gene: 7. CDR3 coding DNA: TGTGCCAGCAGCTTAGATCGGAGGACAGGGTTCAATGAGCAGTTCTTC. This encodes CASSLDRRTGFNEQFF.

V and J are TRBV11-1 and TRBJ2-5; unclear D gene. The V end lost 5 bases, the J end lost 5 bases, and 18 bases lay between the germline ends. The CDR3 has 15 amino acids. Germline V gene lookup returns CDR1 SGHAT and CDR2 FQDESV (reference sequence). The CDR3 sequence is CASSPPLGMWETQYF. The CDR3 nucleotides read TGTGCCAGCAGCCCCCCCCTAGGGATGTGGGAGACCCAGTACTTC.

The gene calls are TRBV12-5 and TRBJ2-5; no clear D. The germline CDR1 and CDR2 sequences are LGHNT and FRNRAP. The germline V and J ends were trimmed by 1 base and 3 bases, with 3 bases remaining between them. This CDR3 contains 12 residues. CDR3 sequence: CASGLDKETQYF. Written as DNA, the CDR3 is TGTGCTAGTGGTTTGGATAAAGAGACCCAGTACTTC.

This clonotype has ten or more counts. The V gene is TRBV4-2, the J gene TRBJ2-2, with no clear D. Trimming took 4 bases from V and 1 from J, leaving 10 bases between them. Per the germline V gene, CDR1 is LGHNA and CDR2 is YNFKEQ. This CDR3 has 15 amino acids. CDR3 coding DNA: TGTGCCAGCAGCCTTTATAGCCAGAACACCGGGGAGCTGTTTTTT. Its translation: CASSLYSQNTGELFF.

Only a few counts were recorded for this clonotype. V is TRBV24-1 and J is TRBJ1-3; D gene uncertain. CDR3 length: 11 residues. CDR1 KGHDR and CDR2 SFDVKD come from the germline V gene. V lost 12 bases, J lost 3 bases, and 8 bases lay in between. The CDR3 loop is CAVQSGNTIYF. CDR3 DNA: TGTGCCGTCCAAAGTGGAAACACCATATATTTT.

This clonotype was recorded many times. The rearrangement uses TRBV5-5 and TRBJ1-1; no definite D call. The CDR3 spans 15 residues. V shed 4 bases and J shed 1 base, with 14 bases lying between them. Germline V lookup: CDR1 SGHKS, CDR2 YYEKEE (reference sequence). The CDR3, as DNA: TGTGCCAGCAGCCTGGTATTGCGGGCGAACACTGAAGCTTTCTTT. It specifies CASSLVLRANTEAFF.

The V call is TRBV20-1, the J call TRBJ2-5; the match to TRBD2 covers 8 bases. V dropped 3 bases and J dropped 7; count of bases not matched to a gene: 10. The CDR3 length is 14 residues. Germline assignment: CDR1 DFQATT and CDR2 SNEGSKA (reference sequence). The CDR3 loop reads CSASPPAGERTQYF. CDR3 nucleotide sequence: TGCAGTGCTAGCCCGCCAGCGGGGGAGCGGACCCAGTACTTC.

This clonotype was recorded many times. This chain connects TRBV20-1 to TRBJ1-2; D gene unclear. CDR1 and CDR2 (germline): DFQATT, SNEGSKA (reference sequence). The CDR3 is 17 amino acids. The V and J ends lost 0 bases and 2 bases respectively, with 19 bases between them. CDR3 sequence (DNA): TGCAGTGCTAGAGATTCGGGCAGATTCAAAAGCAACTATGGCTACACCTTC. Protein: CSARDSGRFKSNYGYTF.

This clonotype was counted once. V gene TRBV10-3 combines with J gene TRBJ2-3; TRBD2 matches at 10 bases. Germline-derived CDR1 and CDR2 are ENHRY and SYGVKD. This CDR3 region has 16 residues. V trimming: 0 bases; J trimming: 2 bases; junction bases outside the gene matches: 2. CDR3 nucleotide sequence: TGTGCCATCAGTGAGTCACTAGCGGGGACCACAGATACGCAGTATTTT. Protein product: CAISESLAGTTDTQYF.

The V call is TRBV11-2, the J call TRBJ2-1; TRBD2 agrees at 7 bases. The V and J ends lost 3 bases and 7 bases, in that order; junction bases with no gene match: 9. CDR3 length equals 15 residues. CDR1 is SGHAT and CDR2 is FQNNGV in the germline V gene. The CDR3, as DNA: TGTGCCAGCAGCTTGGGGAGGGTATGGGAAAATGAGCAGTTCTTC. It translates to CASSLGRVWENEQFF.

This chain links TRBV29-1 with TRBJ2-2; D not resolved. This CDR3 has 12 amino acids. V dropped 7 bases and J dropped 8 bases, with 14 bases sitting between them. Germline V gene sequence: CDR1 SQVTM, CDR2 ANQGSEA. The CDR3 DNA reads as TGCAGCGCCTTCATGGGTGGGGGGGAGCTGTTTTTT. As protein: CSAFMGGGELFF.

There are a few counts of this clonotype. The J gene is TRBJ1-2, the V gene TRBV28; D ambiguous. Trimming removed 1 base at V and 4 bases at J, with 13 bases between. CDR1 and CDR2 (germline): MDHEN, SYDVKM. This CDR3 contains 15 residues. The CDR3 DNA follows: TGTGCCAGCAGTTTATCACAGATCCTCCTCTATGGCTACACCTTC. Its translation: CASSLSQILLYGYTF.

This clonotype was seen repeatedly, ten times or more. This rearrangement joins TRBV7-9 to TRBJ1-5; D call uncertain. The germline V gene has CDR1 SEHNR and CDR2 FQNEAQ (reference sequence). The V end was cut by 2 bases, the J end by 5 bases, with 13 bases between. This CDR3 contains 15 residues. CDR3 nucleotides: TGTGCCAGCAGCTTAAGTGGAGGGATCCATCAGCCCCAGCATTTT. It translates to CASSLSGGIHQPQHF.

This clonotype has a handful of counts. This chain links TRBV5-1 with TRBJ2-2; D may match TRBD1 or TRBD2 (5 bases each). This CDR3 comprises 15 residues. Germline assignment: CDR1 SGHRS and CDR2 YFSETQ. Trimming pared 4 bases from V and 2 bases from J, leaving 12 bases between. The CDR3 coding sequence is TGCGCCAGCAGCGGCTGGGACCTCAACACCGGGGAGCTGTTTTTT. It encodes CASSGWDLNTGELFF.

The rearrangement links TRBV10-3 to TRBJ2-7; possible D gene TRBD1, 5 bases. CDR1 is ENHRY and CDR2 is SYGVKD in the germline V gene. The CDR3 is 16 residues long. V was trimmed by 5 bases and J by 6 bases, leaving 23 bases between them. Written as DNA, the CDR3 is TGTGCCATCAGTACAATACTTACAGGAACCTCCGGCGAGCAGTACTTC. Encoded protein: CAISTILTGTSGEQYF.

This chain links TRBV3-1 with TRBJ2-5, with 10 bases fitting TRBD2. This CDR3 region has 19 residues. Germline V gene sequence: CDR1 LGHDT, CDR2 YNNKEL (reference sequence). V gave up 0 bases and J gave up 4 bases; unmatched junction bases: 14. The CDR3 is CASSQDWAPGTSAGETQYF. The CDR3 DNA reads as TGTGCCAGCAGCCAAGATTGGGCGCCCGGGACTAGCGCTGGAGAGACCCAGTACTTC.